This T cell receptor (beta chain) was sequenced during a study of T-cell reconstitution after alpha-beta-depleted transplantation in children. This clonotype was recorded a few times. The library targeted TCRbeta and was prepared with unique molecular identifiers. One entry per CDR3 protein, called by TCRdb with MiXCR from the PCR reads. The data contain some 490,000 distinct CDR3 sequences, 12% of them singletons. Between the trimmed V and J ends, which lost 6 bases and 3 bases, there was a span of 8 bases. The CDR3 totals 12 residues. Germline CDR1 reads SGHVS; CDR2 reads FQNEAQ. The chain is built from TRBV7-8 and TRBJ1-1; no clear D gene. Sample: PBMCs from the stem cell graft donor, taken from the stem cell graft. This sequence was found in a human donor who donated a stem cell graft to a child with combined immunodeficiency. CDR3 protein: CASSQTHTEAFF. DNA for the CDR3: TGTGCCAGCAGTCAAACCCACACTGAAGCTTTCTTT. Looking up the rest from reference TRBV7-8 and TRBJ1-1 gives the full variable domain: GAGVSQSPRYKVAKRGQDVALRCDPISGHVSLFWYQQALGQGPEFLTYFQNEAQLDKSGLPSDRFFAERPEGSVSTLKIQRTQQEDSAVYLCASSQTHTEAFFGQGTRLTVV.